This T cell receptor (beta chain) appears in the sequencing data of a study of T cell responses to AZD1222 COVID-19 vaccine. Study findings and constraints: Unmutated variant regions are reportedly targeted by nearly half of spike-specific TCRs. The study identified only a handful of AZD1222 recipients as seropositive at baseline. Donors were mostly white British, more females; clonal diversity possibly underestimated. Spike-specific TCR breadth and depth were elevated following two AZD1222 doses.

This clone has just one count. Its target is not known. Per germline, CDR1 SGHTA and CDR2 FQGNSA. V lost 1 base to trimming and J lost 4 bases; unmatched junction nucleotides: 2. This CDR3 has 15 residues. Sequenced by immunoSEQ multiplex PCR; TCRdb stores in-frame clones only, minus some. The sample gives approximately 50,000 clones, more than 80% of which show up once; roughly 19% is in the top ten. Material: peripheral blood, obtained on day 0 of MenACWY control vaccination. The V gene is TRBV7-2, the J gene TRBJ2-2, with 8 nucleotides matching TRBD2. The clonotype comes from an adult in good health. This CDR3 reads CASSLGTSGTGELFF. In DNA, the CDR3 is TGTGCCAGCAGCTTAGGTACTAGCGGCACCGGGGAGCTGTTTTTT.